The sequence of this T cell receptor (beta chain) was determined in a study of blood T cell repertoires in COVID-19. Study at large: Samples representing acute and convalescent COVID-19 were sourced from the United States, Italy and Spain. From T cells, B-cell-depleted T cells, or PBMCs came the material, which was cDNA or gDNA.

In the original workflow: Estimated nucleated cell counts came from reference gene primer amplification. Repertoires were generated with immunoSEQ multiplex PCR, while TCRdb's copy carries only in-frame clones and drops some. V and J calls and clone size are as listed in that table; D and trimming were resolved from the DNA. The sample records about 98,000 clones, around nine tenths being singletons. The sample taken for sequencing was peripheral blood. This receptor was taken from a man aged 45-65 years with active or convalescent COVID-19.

The CDR3 loop is CASSLDDRVTGELFF. As DNA, the CDR3 is TGTGCCAGCAGTTTAGACGATCGGGTCACCGGGGAGCTGTTTTTT. The chain uses TRBV28 and TRBJ2-2; the D is unclear. CDR3 length: 15 amino acids. Trimming left V 2 bases short and J 4 bases short, with 11 bases between. Germline V gives CDR1 MDHEN, CDR2 SYDVKM.